Below are 6 T cell receptor beta chains sequenced from a single sample in a study of blood T cells in healthy people across ages. A second about 7 to 11 cycle PCR used barcoded and J-beta primers. A single record per CDR3 protein comes from TCRdb applying MiXCR to the 5' RACE reads. This sample has some 550,000 distinct CDR3 sequences, with about 45% found just once. Input material: blood. The receptor set was obtained from a man at least 80 years old in good health.

V usage is TRBV7-2 and J usage is TRBJ2-3; D unresolved. The V and J ends lost 2 bases and 5 bases respectively, with 5 bases between them. The CDR3 contains 12 residues. Germline V gives CDR1 SGHTA, CDR2 FQGNSA. CDR3 sequence (DNA): TGTGCCAGCAGCTTAATCATAGATACGCAGTATTTT. This sequence encodes CASSLIIDTQYF.

The J gene is TRBJ2-7, the V gene TRBV20-1; D is unresolved. V was shortened by 5 bases and J by 2 bases, with 16 bases between the two germline ends. There are 14 residues in the CDR3. Germline V gene data show CDR1 as DFQATT and CDR2 as SNEGSKA (reference sequence). The CDR3 DNA sequence: TGCAGTGCTCGTCCTGCTAATCATCCCTACGAGCAGTACTTC. Protein: CSARPANHPYEQYF.

J is TRBJ2-1 and V is TRBV20-1; a weak D match, TRBD1 (7 bases). The CDR3 has 14 residues. The V end was cut by 6 bases, the J end by 6 bases, with 18 bases between. Germline V gene data show CDR1 as DFQATT and CDR2 as SNEGSKA (reference sequence). The CDR3 DNA is TGCAGTGCAAGAAAGCAGGGGGGTTTCAATGAGCAGTTCTTC. As protein: CSARKQGGFNEQFF.

This clonotype has only a few counts. The chain is built from TRBV7-9 and TRBJ2-1, with 7 bases lining up with TRBD2. CDR1 SEHNR and CDR2 FQNEAQ come from the germline V gene (reference sequence). The V segment lost 5 bases and the J segment 8 bases; nucleotides outside the gene matches: 15. This CDR3 is built from 16 residues. The CDR3 region has the DNA TGTGCCAGCAGCCCGTACACTAGCGCATACAATGATGAGCAGTTCTTC. Encoded protein: CASSPYTSAYNDEQFF.

The J gene is TRBJ2-1, the V gene TRBV25-1, with 9 bases aligning to TRBD1. CDR3 length equals 13 residues. The germline CDR1 and CDR2 sequences are MGHDK and SYGVNS. Trimming cost V 8 bases and J 8 bases; bases outside gene matches: 7. The CDR3 spells CASAGTGNDEQFF. As DNA, the CDR3 is TGTGCCAGCGCCGGGACAGGGAATGATGAGCAGTTCTTC.

The genes are TRBV6-7 and TRBJ2-2; 14 positions match TRBD2. TRBV6-7 is placed among ORFs of uncertain function. Losses at the gene ends were 5 bases for V and 6 bases for J; bases not matched to a gene: 8. The CDR3 is made up of 17 amino acids. CDR3 nucleotide sequence: TGTGCCAGCAGTCCCGGGACTAGCGGGGGTGCGCCCGGGGAGCTGTTTTTT. Its protein product is CASSPGTSGGAPGELFF.